This TCR beta chain was obtained from a study of T cell responses to AZD1222 COVID-19 vaccine. Generated by immunoSEQ multiplex PCR, the TCRdb table keeps only in-frame clones and is missing some. The table records 150,000 to 200,000 clones, 90% to 95% of them present only once. Of note for this clone: Its antigen is unidentified.

Germline CDR1 reads SGHAT; CDR2 reads FQNNGV. V dropped 4 bases and J dropped 3 bases, with 17 bases sitting between them. The CDR3 totals 16 residues. Study conclusions and caveats: Regions left unmutated in variants are reportedly the target of nearly half of spike-specific TCRs. Donors were largely white British and mainly female; clonal diversity was possibly underestimated. Elevations in Spike-specific TCR breadth and depth followed administration of two AZD1222 doses.

The source was peripheral blood, collected 28 days after the second dose of the MenACWY control vaccine. This clonotype was obtained from an adult who received the MenACWY meningococcal vaccine as a control. This chain joins TRBV11-2 and TRBJ2-3; no clear D gene. The CDR3 DNA follows: TGTGCCAGCAGCTCTCTCCCCAGCGCGACTACAGATACGCAGTATTTT. Residues: CASSSLPSATTDTQYF.